These 22 T cell receptor beta chains share one sample of origin, sequenced in a study of T cell changes during pregnancy in multiple sclerosis. TCRdb keeps only in-frame clones here, not all; method: immunoSEQ multiplex PCR. The sample includes tens of thousands of clones, about 90% of them seen just once. Source: CD4+ T cells from peripheral blood mononuclear cells, taken in the first trimester of pregnancy. Receptors originate from a female donor with multiple sclerosis, enrolled in a pregnancy study.

V usage is TRBV7-9 and J usage is TRBJ1-3; D perhaps matches TRBD1 (5 bases). Germline CDR1 SEHNR, CDR2 FQNEAQ (reference sequence). Trimming removed 5 bases from V and 16 bases from J, with 18 bases in between. The CDR3 sequence is 12 residues long. The CDR3: CASSLGGEASYF. DNA of the CDR3: TGTGCCAGCAGCCTGGGGGGAGAGGCCTCTTATTTT.

In this sample, this clone turned up once. The genes are TRBV9 and TRBJ2-7; 10 nucleotides match TRBD1. Losses at the gene ends were 4 bases for V and 5 bases for J; bases not matched to a gene: 6. Germline CDR1 reads SGDLS; CDR2 reads YYNGEE. This CDR3 has 14 residues. As DNA, the CDR3 is TGTGCCAGCAGCAAGGACAGGGGGAAGAACGAGCAGTACTTC. Its translation is CASSKDRGKNEQYF. Filled out from reference TRBV9 and TRBJ2-7, the complete variable domain reads DSGVTQTPKHLITATGQRVTLRCSPRSGDLSVYWYQQSLDQGLQFLIQYYNGEERAKGNILERFSAQQFPDLHSELNLSSLELGDSALYFCASSKDRGKNEQYFGPGTRLTVT.

The chain has TRBV9 and TRBJ2-1, with 7 bases fitting TRBD2. The germline CDR1 and CDR2 sequences are SGDLS and YYNGEE. CDR3 length: 17 amino acids. V gave up 4 bases and J gave up 0 bases; unmatched junction bases: 10. The chain's CDR3 is CASSPRTSPSSYNEQFF. The CDR3 DNA is TGTGCCAGCAGCCCCAGGACTAGTCCGAGCTCCTACAATGAGCAGTTCTTC.

The chain has TRBV2 and TRBJ2-5; 10 nucleotides align to TRBD2. The V segment lost 6 bases and the J segment 5 bases; nucleotides outside the gene matches: 6. The germline CDR1 and CDR2 sequences are SNHLY and FYNNEI. The CDR3 is 14 residues long. The CDR3 here is CASRERGGWETQYF. In nucleotides, the CDR3 is TGTGCCAGCAGGGAGCGGGGGGGCTGGGAGACCCAGTACTTC.

The gene calls are TRBV5-6 and TRBJ1-1, with TRBD1 as a possible D gene (5 bases). Germline V gives CDR1 SGHDT, CDR2 YYEEEE. There are 13 residues in the CDR3. V was shortened by 0 bases and J by 6 bases, with 9 bases between the two germline ends. CDR3 DNA sequence: TGTGCCAGCAGCTTGGGGGGCGTCGCTGAAGCTTTCTTT. It is translated as CASSLGGVAEAFF.

The gene calls are TRBV7-9 and TRBJ2-1; TRBD2 aligns across 9 bases. This CDR3 is 16 amino acids long. Germline lookup yields CDR1 SEHNR and CDR2 FQNEAQ (reference sequence). The ends lost 4 bases at V and 8 bases at J; junction bases unmatched: 12. CDR3 nucleotides: TGTGCCAGCAGCTCGTTGCTGAGGACTAGCGTCTATGAGCAGTTCTTC. Translating it yields CASSSLLRTSVYEQFF. Full variable domain (missing parts from reference TRBV7-9 and TRBJ2-1): DTGVSQNPRHKITKRGQNVTFRCDPISEHNRLYWYRQTLGQGPEFLTYFQNEAQLEKSRLLSDRFSAERPKGSFSTLEIQRTEQGDSAMYLCASSSLLRTSVYEQFFGPGTRLTVL.

With regard to this clone: At one of its ends the junction is not consistent with the germline gene, which may arise from a read error. The chain joins TRBV6-5 to TRBJ1-6; D perhaps matches TRBD1 (6 bases). The germline gives CDR1 MNHEY, CDR2 SVGAGI. This CDR3 has 14 residues. CDR3 loop: CASSPDRPNSPLYF. DNA for the CDR3: TGTGCCAGCAGCCCCGACAGGCCAAATTCACCCCTCTACTTT.

This clone was detected once. The gene calls are TRBV7-2 and TRBJ2-5, with D hard to call. TRBJ2-7 matches the DNA end more closely, so the J call is doubtful. Germline CDR1 and CDR2: SGHTA and FQGNSA. This CDR3 comprises 14 residues. CDR3 DNA: TGTGCCAGCAGCTTAGGGCAGCTTAACTACGAGCAGTACTTC. This encodes CASSLGQLNYEQYF.

This clone appeared once. V gene TRBV5-5 combines with J gene TRBJ2-7; 8 bases fit TRBD1. Germline trimming cut 3 bases from V and 1 base from J; bases unmatched to any gene: 3. The germline V gene has CDR1 SGHKS and CDR2 YYEKEE (reference sequence). This CDR3 spans 14 amino acids. CDR3 sequence (DNA): TGTGCCAGCAGCTGGAGGGACAGGTCCTACGAGCAGTACTTC. It codes for CASSWRDRSYEQYF.

Written as DNA, the CDR3 is TGTGCCAGCAGTGTGGGAGCAGGGGGCGCTGAGACCCAGTACTTC. It encodes CASSVGAGGAETQYF. The chain links TRBV6-1 to TRBJ2-5; 8 positions agree with TRBD1. This CDR3 region has 15 residues. CDR1 and CDR2 (germline): MNHNS, SASEGT. V lost 4 bases, J lost 5 bases, and 9 bases stayed unmatched.

This rearrangement joins TRBV30 to TRBJ1-3; D is uncertain. CDR3 size: 12 residues. Germline V gives CDR1 GTSNPN, CDR2 SVGIG (reference sequence). Between the trimmed V and J ends, which lost 5 bases and 1 base, there was a span of 6 bases. The CDR3 nucleotides read TGTGCCTGGGGGGAGTCTGGAAACACCATATATTTT. It yields the protein CAWGESGNTIYF.

V is TRBV30 and J is TRBJ1-2; D perhaps matches TRBD1 (5 bases). The CDR3 covers 14 residues. Germline CDR1 and CDR2: GTSNPN and SVGIG (reference sequence). V lost 1 base and J lost 4, with 13 bases in between. The CDR3 region is CAWSGAGHLYGYTF. The CDR3 DNA follows: TGTGCCTGGAGTGGGGCAGGGCACCTCTATGGCTACACCTTC.

V is TRBV6-1 and J is TRBJ2-7; TRBD1 aligns across 10 bases. Germline CDR1 reads MNHNS; CDR2 reads SASEGT. Losses at the gene ends were 6 bases for V and 6 bases for J; bases not matched to a gene: 5. This CDR3 spans 13 amino acids. CDR3 residues: CASRETGGTEQYF. In DNA, the CDR3 is TGTGCCAGCAGGGAGACAGGGGGCACCGAGCAGTACTTC.

This clone appeared a single time. The chain has TRBV4-2 and TRBJ2-1, with 14 bases lining up with TRBD2. The germline V gene has CDR1 LGHNA and CDR2 YNFKEQ. V gave up 3 bases and J gave up 8 bases; unmatched junction bases: 6. The CDR3 contains 16 residues. The CDR3 is CASSHETSGGDYEQFF. The CDR3 DNA is TGTGCCAGCAGCCATGAGACTAGCGGGGGGGACTATGAGCAGTTCTTC.

The chain is built from TRBV9 and TRBJ1-1; the match to TRBD1 covers 10 bases. This CDR3 contains 14 residues. V lost 0 bases to trimming and J lost 8 bases; unmatched junction nucleotides: 4. Germline assignment: CDR1 SGDLS and CDR2 YYNGEE. CDR3 DNA sequence: TGTGCCAGCAGCGTAGTTCAGGGACAGGGGGAAGCTTTCTTT. The encoded protein is CASSVVQGQGEAFF.

Here the CDR3 DNA reads TGTGCCAGCAGCTTCTCCGGCCGGGGGGGCCCCTCCTACGAGCAGTACTTC. Amino acids: CASSFSGRGGPSYEQYF. The chain couples TRBV7-6 to TRBJ2-7, with 8 bases lining up with TRBD2. With 3 bases clipped from V and 0 bases from J, the junction kept 10 bases outside the gene matches. CDR3 length: 17 residues. Per the germline V gene, CDR1 is SGHVS and CDR2 is FNYEAQ.

The chain recombines TRBV12-5 with TRBJ1-6; D is uncertain. CDR3 length: 16 amino acids. Germline V lookup: CDR1 LGHNT, CDR2 FRNRAP. Trimming took off 6 bases at V and 8 bases at J, with 20 bases between the two ends. CDR3 residues: CASGTLLRVGDSPLHF. As DNA, the CDR3 is TGTGCTAGTGGAACTCTTCTCCGGGTCGGGGATTCACCCCTCCACTTT.

The CDR3 bases are TGTGCCAGCAGCCGACTAGCGGGGGCCAGTCCCTCTAGCACAGATACGCAGTATTTT. It encodes CASSRLAGASPSSTDTQYF. The chain uses TRBV7-7 and TRBJ2-3; 12 bases match TRBD2. CDR3 length: 19 residues. Trimming cost V 5 bases and J 0 bases; bases outside gene matches: 12. In germline, CDR1 is SSHAT, CDR2 FNYEAQ (reference sequence).

This rearrangement joins TRBV14 to TRBJ2-5; D may be TRBD2 (5 bases). The CDR3 is made up of 13 amino acids. CDR1 is SGHDN and CDR2 is FVKESK in the germline V gene. V gave up 3 bases and J gave up 3 bases, with 8 bases separating them. CDR3 sequence (DNA): TGTGCCAGCAGCCAGGACTTCGAAGAGACCCAGTACTTC. It translates to CASSQDFEETQYF.

The chain is built from TRBV5-1 and TRBJ2-7; TRBD1 agrees at 11 bases. Unmatched junction bases numbered 0, after V lost 4 bases and J lost 0 bases. The germline gives CDR1 SGHRS, CDR2 YFSETQ. The CDR3 is 14 residues long. In DNA form, the CDR3 reads TGCGCCAGCAGCGGGACAGGGGGCTCCTACGAGCAGTACTTC. It codes for CASSGTGGSYEQYF.

The gene calls are TRBV6-1 and TRBJ2-1; the D gene is possibly TRBD2 (7 bases). This CDR3 is built from 15 residues. CDR1 MNHNS and CDR2 SASEGT come from the germline V gene. Trimming cost V 8 bases and J 3 bases, with 17 bases left between them. CDR3 sequence (DNA): TGTGCCAGCCGGGGGGCCTCCCCTTACTACAATGAGCAGTTCTTC. As protein: CASRGASPYYNEQFF.

This clone showed up just a few times. The chain carries TRBV4-1 and TRBJ1-2, with TRBD1 matching 12 bases. Germline loops: CDR1 MGHRA, CDR2 YSYEKL. The CDR3 is 15 amino acids. V lost 1 base and J lost 8; bases outside the gene matches: 5. CDR3: CASSQAGQGAAGYTF. CDR3 DNA sequence: TGCGCCAGCAGCCAAGCGGGACAGGGGGCAGCGGGCTACACCTTC.